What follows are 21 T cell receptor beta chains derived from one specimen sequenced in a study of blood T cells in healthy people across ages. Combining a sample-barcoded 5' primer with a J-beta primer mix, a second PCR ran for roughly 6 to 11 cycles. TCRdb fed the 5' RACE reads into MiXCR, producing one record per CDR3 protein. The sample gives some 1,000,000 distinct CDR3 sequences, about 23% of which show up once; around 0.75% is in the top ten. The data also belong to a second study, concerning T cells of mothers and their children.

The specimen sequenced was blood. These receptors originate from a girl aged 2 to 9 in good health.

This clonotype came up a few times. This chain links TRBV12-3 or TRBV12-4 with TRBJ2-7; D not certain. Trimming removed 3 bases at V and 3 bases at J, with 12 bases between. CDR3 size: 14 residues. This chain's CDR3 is CASSFGMLYYEQYF. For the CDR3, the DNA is TGTGCCAGCAGTTTCGGCATGCTCTACTACGAGCAGTACTTC.

This CDR3 is CSVQPGTGGPEAFF. The CDR3 DNA reads TGCAGCGTCCAACCCGGGACAGGGGGACCTGAAGCTTTCTTT. V gene TRBV29-1 combines with J gene TRBJ1-1, with 11 bases aligning to TRBD1. The CDR3 is 14 amino acids. The trim removed 6 bases at V and 6 bases at J, leaving 9 bases unmatched. Germline lookup yields CDR1 SQVTM and CDR2 ANQGSEA.

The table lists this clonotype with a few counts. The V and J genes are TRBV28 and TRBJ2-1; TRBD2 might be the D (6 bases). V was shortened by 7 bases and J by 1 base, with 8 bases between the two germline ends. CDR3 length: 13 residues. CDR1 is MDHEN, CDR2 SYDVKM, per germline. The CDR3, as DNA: TGTGCCAGCATCCGGGGGTCCTACAATGAGCAGTTCTTC. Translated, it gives CASIRGSYNEQFF.

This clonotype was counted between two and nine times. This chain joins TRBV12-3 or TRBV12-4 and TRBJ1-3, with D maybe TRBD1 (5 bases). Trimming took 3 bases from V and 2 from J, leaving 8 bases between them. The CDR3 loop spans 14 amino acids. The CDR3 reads CASSLGGAGNTIYF. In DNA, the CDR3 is TGTGCCAGCAGTTTGGGAGGGGCTGGAAACACCATATATTTT.

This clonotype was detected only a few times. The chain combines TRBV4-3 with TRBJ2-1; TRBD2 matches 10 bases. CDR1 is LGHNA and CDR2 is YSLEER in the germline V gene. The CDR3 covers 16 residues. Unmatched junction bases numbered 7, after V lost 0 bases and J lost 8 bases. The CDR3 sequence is CASSQDLAGVGDEQFF. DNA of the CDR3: TGCGCCAGCAGCCAAGATCTAGCGGGGGTCGGCGATGAGCAGTTCTTC.

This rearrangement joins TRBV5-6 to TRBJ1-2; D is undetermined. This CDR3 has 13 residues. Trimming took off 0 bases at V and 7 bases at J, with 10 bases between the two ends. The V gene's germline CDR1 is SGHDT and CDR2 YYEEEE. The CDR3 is CASSLDPGSGYTF. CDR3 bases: TGTGCCAGCAGCTTGGATCCGGGATCTGGCTACACCTTC.

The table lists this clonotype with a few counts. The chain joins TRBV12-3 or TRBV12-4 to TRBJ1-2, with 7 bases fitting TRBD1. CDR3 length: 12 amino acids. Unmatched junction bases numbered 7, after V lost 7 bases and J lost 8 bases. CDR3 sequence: CASITGAGGYTF. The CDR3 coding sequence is TGTGCCAGCATCACAGGGGCCGGCGGCTACACCTTC.

The CDR3 sequence: CASSTPGTGDYNEQFF. DNA for the CDR3: TGTGCCAGCAGCACACCCGGGACAGGGGACTACAATGAGCAGTTCTTC. The V and J genes are TRBV7-9 and TRBJ2-1; 10 bases line up with TRBD1. J gave up 3 bases and V 5 bases, and 7 bases lay outside the gene matches. This CDR3 spans 16 amino acids. Germline CDR1 SEHNR, CDR2 FQNEAQ (reference sequence).

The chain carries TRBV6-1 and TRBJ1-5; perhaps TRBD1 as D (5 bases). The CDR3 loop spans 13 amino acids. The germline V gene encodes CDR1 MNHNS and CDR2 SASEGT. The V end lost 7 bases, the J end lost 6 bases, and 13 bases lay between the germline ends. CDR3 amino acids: CASTRGGGQPQHF. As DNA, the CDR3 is TGTGCCAGCACTAGGGGAGGCGGTCAGCCCCAGCATTTT.

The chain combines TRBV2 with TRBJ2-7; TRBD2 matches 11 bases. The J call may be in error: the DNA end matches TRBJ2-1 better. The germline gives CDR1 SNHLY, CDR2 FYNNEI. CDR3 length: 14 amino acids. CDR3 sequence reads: CASRVAGGLSEQFF. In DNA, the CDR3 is TGTGCCAGCAGAGTAGCGGGAGGGCTGTCTGAGCAGTTCTTC.

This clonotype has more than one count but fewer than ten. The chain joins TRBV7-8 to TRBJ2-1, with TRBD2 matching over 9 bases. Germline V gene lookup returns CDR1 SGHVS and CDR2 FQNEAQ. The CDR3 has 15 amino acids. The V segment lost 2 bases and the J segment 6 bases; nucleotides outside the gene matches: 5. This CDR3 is CASSLSGLARNEQFF. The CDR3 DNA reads TGTGCCAGCAGCTTATCGGGACTAGCACGCAATGAGCAGTTCTTC.

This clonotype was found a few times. The CDR3 loop reads CSARDSQPYEQYF. As DNA, the CDR3 is TGCAGTGCTAGAGATTCTCAGCCCTACGAGCAGTACTTC. This rearrangement joins TRBV20-1 to TRBJ2-5; D is ambiguous. The J call may be wrong; the DNA end is better matched by TRBJ2-7. The CDR3 loop spans 13 amino acids. The V gene's germline CDR1 is DFQATT and CDR2 SNEGSKA (reference sequence).

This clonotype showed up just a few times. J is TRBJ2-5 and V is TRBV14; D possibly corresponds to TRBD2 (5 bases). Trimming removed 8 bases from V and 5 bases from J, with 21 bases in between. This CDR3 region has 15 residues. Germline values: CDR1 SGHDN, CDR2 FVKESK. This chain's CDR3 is CASSSRARKGETQYF. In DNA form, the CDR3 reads TGTGCCAGCTCTTCGCGGGCCCGCAAAGGGGAGACCCAGTACTTC.

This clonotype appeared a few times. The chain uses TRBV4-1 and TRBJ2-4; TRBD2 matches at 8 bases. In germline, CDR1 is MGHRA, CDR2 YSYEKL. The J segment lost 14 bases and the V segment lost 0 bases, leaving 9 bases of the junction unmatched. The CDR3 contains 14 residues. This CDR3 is CASSQDDGTSEKYF. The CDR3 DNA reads TGCGCCAGCAGCCAAGATGACGGGACTAGTGAGAAGTACTTC.

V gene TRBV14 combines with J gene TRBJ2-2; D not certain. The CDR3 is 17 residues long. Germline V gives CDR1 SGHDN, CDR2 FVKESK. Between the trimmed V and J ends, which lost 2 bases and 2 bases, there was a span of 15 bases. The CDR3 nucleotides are TGTGCCAGCAGCCAACCTTTCGGCCCCAGAAACACCGGGGAGCTGTTTTTT. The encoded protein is CASSQPFGPRNTGELFF.

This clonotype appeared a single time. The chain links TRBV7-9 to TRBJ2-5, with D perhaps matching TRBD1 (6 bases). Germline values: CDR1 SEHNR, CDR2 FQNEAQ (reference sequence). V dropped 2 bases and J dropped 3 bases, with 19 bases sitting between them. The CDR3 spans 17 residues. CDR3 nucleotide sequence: TGTGCCAGCAGCTTATATTATGGGACACTATTAGAAGAGACCCAGTACTTC. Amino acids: CASSLYYGTLLEETQYF.

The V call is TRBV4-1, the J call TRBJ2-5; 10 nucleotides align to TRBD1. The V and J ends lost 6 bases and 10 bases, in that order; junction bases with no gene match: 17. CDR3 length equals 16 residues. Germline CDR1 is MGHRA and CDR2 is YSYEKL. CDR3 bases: TGCGCCAGCAGTGCCACCGGGACAGGGGCCGCCAGGGACCAGTACTTC. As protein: CASSATGTGAARDQYF.

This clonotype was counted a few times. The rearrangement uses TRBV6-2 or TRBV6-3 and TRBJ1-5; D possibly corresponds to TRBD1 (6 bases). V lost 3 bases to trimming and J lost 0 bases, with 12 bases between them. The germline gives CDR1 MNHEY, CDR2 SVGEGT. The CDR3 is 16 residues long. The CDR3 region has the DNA TGTGCCAGCAGTTATAGGACAGATCTTAGCAATCAGCCCCAGCATTTT. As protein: CASSYRTDLSNQPQHF.

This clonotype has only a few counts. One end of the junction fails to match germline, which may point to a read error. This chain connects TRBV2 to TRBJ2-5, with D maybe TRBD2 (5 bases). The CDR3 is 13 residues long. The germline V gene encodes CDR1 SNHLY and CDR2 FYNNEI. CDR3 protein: CASSEGSGESPHF. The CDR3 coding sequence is TGTGCCAGCAGTGAGGGGAGTGGCGAGAGCCCCCACTTC.

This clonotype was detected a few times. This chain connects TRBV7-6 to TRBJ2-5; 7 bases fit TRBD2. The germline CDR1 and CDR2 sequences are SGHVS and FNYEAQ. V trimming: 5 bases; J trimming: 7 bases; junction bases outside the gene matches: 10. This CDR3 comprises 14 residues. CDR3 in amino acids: CASSAQTSFGTQYF. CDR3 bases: TGTGCCAGCAGCGCGCAGACTAGCTTCGGGACCCAGTACTTC.

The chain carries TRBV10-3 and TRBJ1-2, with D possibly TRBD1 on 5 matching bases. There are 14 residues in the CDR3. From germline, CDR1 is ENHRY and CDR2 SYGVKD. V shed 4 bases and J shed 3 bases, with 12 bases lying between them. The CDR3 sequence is CAISGTLGDYGYTF. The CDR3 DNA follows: TGTGCCATCAGTGGGACCCTGGGGGACTATGGCTACACCTTC.